The TCR beta chain described here comes from a study of T cells in Graves' hyperthyroidism and ophthalmopathy. The overall study: At initial diagnosis, before any treatment had begun, peripheral blood was obtained.

From RNA transcripts, TCR beta CDR3 regions were amplified. Primed by the HTBI set, a first-round RT-PCR was run on the TCR CDR3. MiXCR, applied by TCRdb to the multiplex PCR reads, yields one record per CDR3 protein. The sample consists of some 600,000 distinct CDR3 sequences, roughly 14% of them appearing once. CDR1 is SGHTA and CDR2 is FQGTGA in the germline V gene. The CDR3 loop spans 15 amino acids. Germline trimming cut 5 bases from V and 4 bases from J; bases unmatched to any gene: 10. Extraction of PBMCs used approximately 10 ml of fresh peripheral blood. This clonotype was observed once. Sequenced sample: blood. V gene TRBV7-3 combines with J gene TRBJ1-1; TRBD1 agrees at 7 bases. The clonotype comes from a woman aged 25 to 39 with Graves' hyperthyroidism that later progressed to Graves' ophthalmopathy. The CDR3 bases are TGTGCCAGCAGCCCAGACAGGGAACCTACCACTGAAGCTTTCTTT. Residues: CASSPDREPTTEAFF.